The 27 T cell receptor beta chains in this list originate from one sample, sequenced in a study of T cell changes during pregnancy in multiple sclerosis. Clones were read by immunoSEQ multiplex PCR, and TCRdb kept only the in-frame ones, dropping some. The sample shows tens of thousands of clones, around 93% of them seen only once. The source material was CD8+ T cells from peripheral blood mononuclear cells, sampled in the first trimester of pregnancy. Receptors originate from a female donor with multiple sclerosis, enrolled in a pregnancy study.

This chain connects TRBV27 to TRBJ1-1, with D possibly being TRBD1 (5 bases). Germline CDR1 is MNHEY and CDR2 is SMNVEV (reference sequence). This CDR3 has 16 amino acids. V was shortened by 0 bases and J by 6 bases, with 17 bases between the two germline ends. CDR3 bases: TGTGCCAGCAGTTTATCAGTTAAGGGGCGTGGGGCTGAAGCTTTCTTT. Translated: CASSLSVKGRGAEAFF.

This sequence joins TRBV2 and TRBJ2-3, with a weak D call TRBD2 (6 bases). The V end was cut by 7 bases, the J end by 3 bases, with 11 bases between. CDR3 length: 13 residues. From germline, CDR1 is SNHLY and CDR2 FYNNEI. The CDR3 DNA is TGTGCCAGCATCGGGGGTCATACAGATACGCAGTATTTT. This translates into CASIGGHTDTQYF.

The rearrangement uses TRBV1 and TRBJ2-1; TRBD2, the table's D call, was not compared with the DNA. TRBV1 is given as a pseudogene. This CDR3 contains 19 residues. The CDR3 is CTSSQDPPSGGVFNNEQFF. DNA for the CDR3: TGCACCAGCAGCCAAGATCCCCCTAGCGGGGGGGTCTTCAACAATGAGCAGTTCTTC.

The V call is TRBV18, the J call TRBJ1-1; 7 bases align to TRBD1. CDR1 KGHSH and CDR2 LQKENI come from the germline V gene. CDR3 length equals 16 residues. Trimming at V came to 2 bases and at J to 0 bases, leaving 6 bases not matched to a gene. CDR3 region: CASSPGTAAMNTEAFF. For the CDR3, the DNA is TGTGCCAGCTCACCAGGGACAGCCGCAATGAACACTGAAGCTTTCTTT. Using reference TRBV18 and TRBJ1-1 for the parts outside the CDR3, the full variable domain is NAGVMQNPRHLVRRRGQEARLRCSPMKGHSHVYWYRQLPEEGLKFMVYLQKENIIDESGMPKERFSAEFPKEGPSILRIQQVVRGDSAAYFCASSPGTAAMNTEAFFGQGTRLTVV.

The rearrangement links TRBV27 to TRBJ1-1; tentatively, D is TRBD1 (6 bases). The V end was cut by 3 bases, the J end by 1 base, with 9 bases between. CDR3 length: 14 amino acids. Germline CDR1 is MNHEY and CDR2 is SMNVEV (reference sequence). The CDR3 DNA reads as TGTGCCAGCAGTTTGAACAGGGCGAACACTGAAGCTTTCTTT. Residues: CASSLNRANTEAFF.

The rearrangement links TRBV4-3 to TRBJ1-6, with D possibly being TRBD1 (5 bases). The CDR3 loop spans 17 amino acids. Germline V gives CDR1 LGHNA, CDR2 YSLEER. V was pared by 2 bases and J by 3 bases, with 14 bases between. CDR3 amino acids: CASSQIADSFYNSPLHF. The CDR3 coding sequence is TGCGCCAGCAGCCAAATTGCCGACAGTTTCTATAATTCACCCCTCCACTTT.

The chain carries TRBV29-1 and TRBJ1-2; D gene uncertain. Germline V gives CDR1 SQVTM, CDR2 ANQGSEA. Trimming removed 0 bases from V and 3 bases from J, with 14 bases in between. The CDR3 is 15 amino acids. This CDR3 reads CSVEDRKGSDYGYTF. CDR3 sequence (DNA): TGCAGCGTTGAAGACCGAAAAGGGAGTGACTATGGCTACACCTTC.

This sequence joins TRBV4-3 and TRBJ2-7; the D gene is possibly TRBD1 (6 bases). This CDR3 comprises 13 residues. V lost 1 base and J 3 bases, leaving 7 bases between the germline ends. In germline, CDR1 is LGHNA, CDR2 YSLEER. The chain's CDR3 is CASSQVGGYEQYF. The CDR3 DNA is TGCGCCAGCAGCCAAGTAGGGGGCTACGAGCAGTACTTC.

This rearrangement joins TRBV6-5 to TRBJ1-3; D gene ambiguous. Germline-derived CDR1 and CDR2 are MNHEY and SVGAGI. Between the trimmed V and J ends, which lost 0 bases and 0 bases, there was a span of 3 bases. The CDR3 totals 14 residues. The CDR3 protein is CASSYSNSGNTIYF. The CDR3 DNA follows: TGTGCCAGCAGTTACTCCAACTCTGGAAACACCATATATTTT.

CDR3 protein: CASSWRGSSYNEQFF. CDR3 nucleotide sequence: TGTGCCAGCAGTTGGCGGGGGAGCTCCTACAATGAGCAGTTCTTC. The rearrangement joins TRBV6-5 to TRBJ2-1; 7 nucleotides agree with TRBD2. CDR3 size: 15 residues. The ends lost 4 bases at V and 0 bases at J; junction bases unmatched: 3. The V gene's germline CDR1 is MNHEY and CDR2 SVGAGI.

The chain has TRBV9 and TRBJ2-5; D perhaps matches TRBD1 (6 bases). The CDR3 runs to 14 residues. The germline CDR1 and CDR2 sequences are SGDLS and YYNGEE. V gave up 4 bases and J gave up 1 base, with 11 bases separating them. CDR3 sequence reads: CASSPSGAQETQYF. The CDR3 DNA reads TGTGCCAGCAGCCCTTCAGGGGCCCAAGAGACCCAGTACTTC.

The chain uses TRBV7-6 and TRBJ1-1; 7 positions match TRBD1. Losses at the gene ends were 10 bases for V and 4 bases for J; bases not matched to a gene: 9. This CDR3 is 13 amino acids long. Germline V gene sequence: CDR1 SGHVS, CDR2 FNYEAQ. Here the CDR3 DNA reads TGTGCCACCTCGCAGGGGGGTGGCACTGAAGCTTTCTTT. Amino acid sequence: CATSQGGGTEAFF.

This chain joins TRBV6-4 and TRBJ2-2, with TRBD1 matching 10 bases. This CDR3 region has 14 residues. V was pared by 4 bases and J by 5 bases, with 1 base of the junction left unmatched. The germline V gene has CDR1 MRHNA and CDR2 SNTAGT. The CDR3 DNA reads TGTGCCAGCAGTGCGGGACAGGGGACCGGGGAGCTGTTTTTT. Translated: CASSAGQGTGELFF.

The chain joins TRBV27 to TRBJ2-1; 8 bases agree with TRBD2. This CDR3 has 16 amino acids. After removal of 3 bases from V and 8 bases from J, the junction contained 12 bases not matched to a gene. The germline V gene encodes CDR1 MNHEY and CDR2 SMNVEV (reference sequence). CDR3 loop: CASSFPREGPFHEQFF. DNA for the CDR3: TGTGCCAGCAGTTTTCCCCGGGAGGGCCCTTTCCATGAGCAGTTCTTC.

The V and J genes are TRBV27 and TRBJ2-7, with D unclear. CDR1 and CDR2 (germline): MNHEY, SMNVEV (reference sequence). The CDR3 consists of 16 residues. V lost 0 bases and J 3 bases, leaving 15 bases between the germline ends. CDR3: CASSLSIIGPLYEQYF. As DNA, the CDR3 is TGTGCCAGCAGTTTATCGATAATTGGGCCCCTCTACGAGCAGTACTTC.

V usage is TRBV7-2 and J usage is TRBJ1-5, with D possibly matching TRBD1 (6 bases). The CDR3 length is 14 residues. The germline gives CDR1 SGHTA, CDR2 FQGNSA. Trimming shortened V by 3 bases and J by 3 bases, and 9 bases separated the two germline ends. The CDR3 is CASSFDRFNQPQHF. The DNA for the CDR3 is TGTGCCAGCAGCTTTGACAGGTTCAATCAGCCCCAGCATTTT. Variable domain in full (rest from reference TRBV7-2 and TRBJ1-5): GAGVSQSPSNKVTEKGKDVELRCDPISGHTALYWYRQSLGQGLEFLIYFQGNSAPDKSGLPSDRFSAERTGGSVSTLTIQRTQQEDSAVYLCASSFDRFNQPQHFGDGTRLSIL.

The CDR3 spells CASSYERGTYEQYF. The CDR3 nucleotides read TGTGCCAGCAGTTACGAGAGGGGGACCTACGAGCAGTACTTC. V gene TRBV6-6 combines with J gene TRBJ2-7; tentatively, D is TRBD1 (6 bases). Germline V lookup: CDR1 MNHNY, CDR2 SVGAGI (reference sequence). The V end was cut by 2 bases, the J end by 2 bases, with 10 bases between. The CDR3 is 14 residues long.

The chain couples TRBV6-1 to TRBJ2-6; unclear D gene. Trimming stripped 7 bases from V and 1 base from J, with 8 bases between. Germline CDR1 is MNHNS and CDR2 is SASEGT. The CDR3 sequence is 14 residues long. The CDR3 protein is CASTLQSGANVLTF. CDR3 DNA: TGTGCCAGCACCCTTCAGTCTGGGGCCAACGTCCTGACTTTC.

The CDR3 reads CASSPTGGHSEAFF. DNA for the CDR3: TGTGCCAGCAGCCCCACAGGGGGGCATAGTGAAGCTTTCTTT. The chain recombines TRBV11-2 with TRBJ1-1; TRBD1 matches 8 bases. Germline values: CDR1 SGHAT, CDR2 FQNNGV. This CDR3 region has 14 residues. Germline trimming cut 5 bases from V and 7 bases from J; bases unmatched to any gene: 9.

The gene calls are TRBV10-3 and TRBJ1-2; 7 bases are shared with TRBD1. This CDR3 has 17 amino acids. Trimming took 3 bases from V and 6 from J; bases not matched to a gene: 16. In germline, CDR1 is ENHRY, CDR2 SYGVKD. CDR3 residues: CAISEGARTGPDNGYTF. In DNA form, the CDR3 reads TGTGCCATCAGTGAAGGGGCTCGGACAGGCCCCGATAATGGCTACACCTTC.

This rearrangement joins TRBV27 to TRBJ2-3; 14 bases align to TRBD2. The CDR3 consists of 20 residues. CDR1 is MNHEY, CDR2 SMNVEV, per germline (reference sequence). Trimming cost V 2 bases and J 2 bases; bases outside gene matches: 12. CDR3 in DNA: TGTGCCAGCAGTTTAGAAGGACTAGCGGGGGGATATAACGCCACAGATACGCAGTATTTT. This translates into CASSLEGLAGGYNATDTQYF.

The gene calls are TRBV6-4 and TRBJ2-3; 9 bases match TRBD2. Germline CDR1 MRHNA, CDR2 SNTAGT. V gave up 3 bases and J gave up 2 bases; unmatched junction bases: 3. This CDR3 is built from 15 residues. The DNA of the CDR3 is TGTGCCAGCAGTGAGACTAGCGGTTTCACAGATACGCAGTATTTT. The encoded protein is CASSETSGFTDTQYF.

CDR3 sequence (DNA): TGTGCCAGCAGTTTTAGAGGGAACTATTTATACAATGAGCAGTTCTTC. Translation: CASSFRGNYLYNEQFF. The J gene is TRBJ2-1, the V gene TRBV27; maybe TRBD2 (5 bases). This CDR3 region has 16 residues. Per germline, CDR1 MNHEY and CDR2 SMNVEV (reference sequence). The V end was cut by 3 bases, the J end by 4 bases, with 16 bases between.

The chain joins TRBV10-3 to TRBJ1-1, with D possibly TRBD1 on 5 matching bases. Between the trimmed V and J ends, which lost 2 bases and 2 bases, there was a span of 12 bases. CDR3 length: 15 residues. CDR1 is ENHRY and CDR2 is SYGVKD in the germline V gene. The CDR3 DNA is TGTGCCATCAGTGAGGGGGGGAGGATTAACACTGAAGCTTTCTTT. Protein sequence: CAISEGGRINTEAFF.

The chain joins TRBV4-1 to TRBJ2-3, with 8 bases fitting TRBD2. CDR1 is MGHRA and CDR2 is YSYEKL in the germline V gene. V lost 3 bases, J lost 1 base, and 3 bases stayed unmatched. CDR3 length: 15 residues. CDR3 in amino acids: CASSQTSEGTDTQYF. The CDR3 DNA follows: TGCGCCAGCAGCCAGACTAGCGAGGGCACAGATACGCAGTATTTT.

This rearrangement joins TRBV27 to TRBJ2-1; tentative D call: TRBD1 (5 bases). V lost 4 bases, J lost 3 bases, and 25 bases lay in between. The germline V gene encodes CDR1 MNHEY and CDR2 SMNVEV (reference sequence). The CDR3 spans 19 residues. The CDR3 here is CASSWPSQDNVGHYNEQFF. Written as DNA, the CDR3 is TGTGCCAGCAGTTGGCCCTCTCAGGACAACGTCGGGCACTACAATGAGCAGTTCTTC.

This chain links TRBV7-9 with TRBJ1-2; tentatively, D is TRBD1 (5 bases). Per the germline V gene, CDR1 is SEHNR and CDR2 is FQNEAQ (reference sequence). There are 13 residues in the CDR3. V was shortened by 3 bases and J by 5 bases, with 10 bases between the two germline ends. DNA for the CDR3: TGTGCCAGCAGCTTGGGGCAGCGATATGGCTACACCTTC. Amino acid sequence: CASSLGQRYGYTF. Full variable domain (remainder filled in from reference TRBV7-9 and TRBJ1-2): DTGVSQNPRHKITKRGQNVTFRCDPISEHNRLYWYRQTLGQGPEFLTYFQNEAQLEKSRLLSDRFSAERPKGSFSTLEIQRTEQGDSAMYLCASSLGQRYGYTFGSGTRLTVV.